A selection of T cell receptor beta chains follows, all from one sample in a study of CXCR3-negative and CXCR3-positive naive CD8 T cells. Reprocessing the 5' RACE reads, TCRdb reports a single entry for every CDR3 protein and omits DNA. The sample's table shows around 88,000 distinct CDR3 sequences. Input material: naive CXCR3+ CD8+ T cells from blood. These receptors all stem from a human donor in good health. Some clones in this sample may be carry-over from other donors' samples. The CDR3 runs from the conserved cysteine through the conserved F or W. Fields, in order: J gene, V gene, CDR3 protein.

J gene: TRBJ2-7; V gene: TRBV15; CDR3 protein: CATSRDLGSEQYF
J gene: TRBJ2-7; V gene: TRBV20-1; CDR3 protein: CSARGGLAGDFDEQYF
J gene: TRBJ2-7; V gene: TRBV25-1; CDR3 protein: CASSESGSYEQYF
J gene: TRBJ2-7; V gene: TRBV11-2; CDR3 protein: CASSPIALEQYF
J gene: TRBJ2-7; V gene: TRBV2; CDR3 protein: CASSVGLAREQYF
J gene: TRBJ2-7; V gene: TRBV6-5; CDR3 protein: CASSLLGTGKSRYEQYF
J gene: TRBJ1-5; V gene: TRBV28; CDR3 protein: CASSLGGGNQPQHF
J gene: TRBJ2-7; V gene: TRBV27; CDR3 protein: CASSLSDSMFAYEQYF
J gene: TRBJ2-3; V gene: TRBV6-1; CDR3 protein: CASIGVSTDTQYF
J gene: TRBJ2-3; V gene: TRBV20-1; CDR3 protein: CSADYRGRRPDTQYF
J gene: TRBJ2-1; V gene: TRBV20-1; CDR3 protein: CSASQSSYNEQFF
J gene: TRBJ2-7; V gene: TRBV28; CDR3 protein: CASREGASYEQYF
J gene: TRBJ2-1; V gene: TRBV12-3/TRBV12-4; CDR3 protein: CASSFSGSDSSYNEQFF
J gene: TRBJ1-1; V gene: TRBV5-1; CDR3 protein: CASSLDDFMNTEAFF
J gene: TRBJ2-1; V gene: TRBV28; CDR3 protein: CASSERDSYNEQFF
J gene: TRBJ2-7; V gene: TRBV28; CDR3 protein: CASRTGGPSYEQYF
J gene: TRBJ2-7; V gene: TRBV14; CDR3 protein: CACSRADYEQYF
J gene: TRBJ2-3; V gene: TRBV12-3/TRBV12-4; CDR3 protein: CASTSDGQLDTQYF
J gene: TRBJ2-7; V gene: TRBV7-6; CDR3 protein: CASSPGEFAEQYF
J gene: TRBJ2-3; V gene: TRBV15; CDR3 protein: CATSRERVLTDTQYF
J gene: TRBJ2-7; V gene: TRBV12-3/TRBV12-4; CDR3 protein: CASSPDRGPSYEQYF
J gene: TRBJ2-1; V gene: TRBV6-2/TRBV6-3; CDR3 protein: CASSYVAGGPYNEQFF
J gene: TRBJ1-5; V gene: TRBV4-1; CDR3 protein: CASSQDTGHNQPQHF
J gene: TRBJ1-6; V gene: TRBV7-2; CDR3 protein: CASRGMAVSPLHF
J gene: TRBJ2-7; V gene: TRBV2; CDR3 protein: CASSPRGGDSYEQYF
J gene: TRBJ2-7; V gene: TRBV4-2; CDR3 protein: CASSQRVRGIDEQYF
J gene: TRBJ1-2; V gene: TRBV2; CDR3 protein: CASNPGSAYGYTF
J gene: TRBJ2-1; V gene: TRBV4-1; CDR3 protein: CASSRRKIGDEQFF
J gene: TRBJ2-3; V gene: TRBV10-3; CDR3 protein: CATEDGDSSDTQYF
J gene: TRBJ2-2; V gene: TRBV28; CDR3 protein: CASSLTGAGELFF
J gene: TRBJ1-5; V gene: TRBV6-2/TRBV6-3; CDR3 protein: CASSYYQGNQPQHF
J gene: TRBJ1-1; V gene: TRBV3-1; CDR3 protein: CASSHRTGFTEAFF
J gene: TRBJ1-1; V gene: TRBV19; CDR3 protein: CASSLLREVNTEAFF
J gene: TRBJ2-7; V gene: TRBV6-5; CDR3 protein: CASSYAPVYEQYF
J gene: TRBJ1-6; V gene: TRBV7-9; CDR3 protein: CASSPDNSPLHF
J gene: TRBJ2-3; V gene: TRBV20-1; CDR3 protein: CSARAGGGTDTQYF
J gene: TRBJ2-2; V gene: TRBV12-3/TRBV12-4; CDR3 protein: CASTLTTGELFF
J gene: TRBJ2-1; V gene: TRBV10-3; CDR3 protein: CATEPRDRVYNEQFF
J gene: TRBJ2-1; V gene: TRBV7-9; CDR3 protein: CASSLGDRGLYEQFF
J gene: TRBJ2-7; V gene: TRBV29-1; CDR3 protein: CSVEWAGGEQYF
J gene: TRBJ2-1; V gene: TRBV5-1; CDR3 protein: CASSLAGWAGEIGGEQFF
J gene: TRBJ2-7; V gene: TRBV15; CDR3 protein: CATSRDTGGSYEQYF
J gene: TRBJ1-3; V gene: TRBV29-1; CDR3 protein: CSAEETTASSGNTIYF
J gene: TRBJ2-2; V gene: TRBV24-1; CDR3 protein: CATCAGDDFRGELFF
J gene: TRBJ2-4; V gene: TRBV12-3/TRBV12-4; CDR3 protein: CASSSDRGDIQYF